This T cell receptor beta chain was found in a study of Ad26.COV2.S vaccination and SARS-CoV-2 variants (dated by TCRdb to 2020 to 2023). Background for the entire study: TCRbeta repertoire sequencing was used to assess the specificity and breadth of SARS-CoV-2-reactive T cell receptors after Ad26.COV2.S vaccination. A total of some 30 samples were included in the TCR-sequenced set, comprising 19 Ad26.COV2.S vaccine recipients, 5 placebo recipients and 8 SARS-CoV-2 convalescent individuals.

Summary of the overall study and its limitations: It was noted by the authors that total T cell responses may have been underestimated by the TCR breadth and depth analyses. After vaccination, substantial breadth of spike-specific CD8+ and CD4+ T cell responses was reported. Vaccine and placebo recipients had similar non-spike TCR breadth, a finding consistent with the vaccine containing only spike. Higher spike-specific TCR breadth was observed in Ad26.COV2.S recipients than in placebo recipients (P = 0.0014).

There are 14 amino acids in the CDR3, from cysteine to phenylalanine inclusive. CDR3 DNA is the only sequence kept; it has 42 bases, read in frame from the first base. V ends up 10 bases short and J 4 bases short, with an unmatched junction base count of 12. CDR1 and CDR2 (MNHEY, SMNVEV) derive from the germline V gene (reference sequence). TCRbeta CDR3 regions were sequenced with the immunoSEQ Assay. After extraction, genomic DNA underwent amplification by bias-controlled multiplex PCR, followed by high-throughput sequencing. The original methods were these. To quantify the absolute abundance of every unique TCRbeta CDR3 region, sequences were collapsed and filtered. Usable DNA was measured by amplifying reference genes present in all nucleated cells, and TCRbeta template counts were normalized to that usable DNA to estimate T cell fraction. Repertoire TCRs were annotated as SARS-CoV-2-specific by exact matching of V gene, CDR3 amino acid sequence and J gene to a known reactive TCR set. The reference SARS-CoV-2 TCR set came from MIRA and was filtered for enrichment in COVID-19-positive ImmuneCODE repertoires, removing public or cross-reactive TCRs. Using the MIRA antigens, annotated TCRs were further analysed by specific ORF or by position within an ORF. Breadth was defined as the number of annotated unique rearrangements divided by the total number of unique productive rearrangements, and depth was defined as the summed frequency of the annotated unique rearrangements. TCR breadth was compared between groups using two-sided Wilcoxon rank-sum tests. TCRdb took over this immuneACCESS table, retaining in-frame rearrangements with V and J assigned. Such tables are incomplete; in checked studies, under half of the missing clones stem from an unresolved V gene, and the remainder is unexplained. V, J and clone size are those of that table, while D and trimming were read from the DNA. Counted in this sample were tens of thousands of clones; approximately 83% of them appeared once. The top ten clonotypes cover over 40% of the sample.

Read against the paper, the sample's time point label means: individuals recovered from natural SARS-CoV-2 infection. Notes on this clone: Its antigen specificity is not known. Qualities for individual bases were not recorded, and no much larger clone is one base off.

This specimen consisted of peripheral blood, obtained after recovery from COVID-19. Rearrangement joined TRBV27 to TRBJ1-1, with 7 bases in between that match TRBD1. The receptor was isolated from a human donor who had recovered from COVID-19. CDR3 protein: CATQIDRDRTEAFF. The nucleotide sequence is TGTGCCACACAGATCGACAGGGATCGCACTGAAGCTTTCTTT.